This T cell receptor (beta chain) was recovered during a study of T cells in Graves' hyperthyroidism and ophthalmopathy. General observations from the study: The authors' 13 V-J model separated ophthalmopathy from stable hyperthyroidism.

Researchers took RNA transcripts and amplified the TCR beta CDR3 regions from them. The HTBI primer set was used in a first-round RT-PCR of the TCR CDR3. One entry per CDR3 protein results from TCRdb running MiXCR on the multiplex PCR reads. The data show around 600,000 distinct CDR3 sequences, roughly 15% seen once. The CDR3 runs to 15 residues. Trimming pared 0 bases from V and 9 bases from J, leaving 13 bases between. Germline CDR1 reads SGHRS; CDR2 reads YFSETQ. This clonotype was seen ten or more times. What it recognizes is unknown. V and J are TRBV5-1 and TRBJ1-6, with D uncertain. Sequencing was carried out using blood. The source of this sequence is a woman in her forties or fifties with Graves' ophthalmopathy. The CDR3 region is CASSLAGRNRSPLHF. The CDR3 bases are TGCGCCAGCAGCTTGGCCGGGAGAAACCGTTCACCCCTCCACTTT.